This T cell receptor beta chain appears in the sequencing data of a study of identical twins. Study-level findings and limits: Among beta out-of-frame sequences, excess sharing between twins appeared weaker.

J gave up 5 bases and V 4 bases, and 8 bases lay outside the gene matches. This CDR3 is 15 amino acids long. Germline V gene lookup returns CDR1 MNHEY and CDR2 SVGAGI. TCRdb re-called the 5' RACE reads with MiXCR, one entry per CDR3 protein. The sample carries approximately 190,000 distinct CDR3 sequences, less than 20% recorded once. A word on this clonotype: Its target is not known.

The same specimen was also included in a second study, on T cells expressing NK-cell markers. That investigation notes: Just one sequenced donor of eight was HCMV-seronegative, while seven were seropositive. These clonotypes also led the CD3+CD56-NKG2C+ fraction in a handful of donors.

The chain has TRBV6-5 and TRBJ2-7; TRBD2 matches 10 bases. The sequence came from a woman between 18 and 29 years old in good health. The sequencing input was CD8+ T cells sorted from blood. DNA for the CDR3: TGTGCCAGCAGTTCCGCAGCGGGAGGGCCGGACGAGCAGTACTTC. It encodes CASSSAAGGPDEQYF.